This T cell receptor (beta chain) originates from a study of molecular identifiers for immune sequencing clone quantification. Findings and caveats of the study: Clonotypes surpassing 20 RNA copies contained over 97% of effector molecules, versus under 1% in naive cells. Spiked Jurkat TCR RNA originating from one cell could reportedly be identified amid around 1 million naive cells. Sizes of clones that are highly expanded could be underestimated (if identical TCR molecules share a barcode).

The CD8+CD4-CCR7+CD45RA+ phenotype defined the sorted naive CD8 T cells. This CDR3 has 12 residues. Trimming removed 4 bases at V and 10 bases at J, with 13 bases between. Germline V gene data show CDR1 as SEHNR and CDR2 as FQNEAQ (reference sequence). TCRdb re-called the PCR reads through MiXCR, storing one row per CDR3 protein. The sample lists about 630,000 distinct CDR3 sequences; 25% were seen once. This clonotype was counted between two and nine times. Antigen specificity is unknown. The V call is TRBV7-9, the J call TRBJ1-1, with D possibly TRBD1 on 5 matching bases. Sequences were obtained from naive CD8+ T cells from blood, with Jurkat cell RNA spiked in. The sample's subset: FACS-sorted CD8+CD4-CCR7+CD45RA+ naive T cells. This clonotype was sampled from a human donor in good health. Some libraries in this study had Jurkat cell RNA spiked in. The CDR3 here is CASSWGGDGAFF. As DNA, the CDR3 is TGTGCCAGCAGCTGGGGAGGGGATGGAGCTTTCTTT.